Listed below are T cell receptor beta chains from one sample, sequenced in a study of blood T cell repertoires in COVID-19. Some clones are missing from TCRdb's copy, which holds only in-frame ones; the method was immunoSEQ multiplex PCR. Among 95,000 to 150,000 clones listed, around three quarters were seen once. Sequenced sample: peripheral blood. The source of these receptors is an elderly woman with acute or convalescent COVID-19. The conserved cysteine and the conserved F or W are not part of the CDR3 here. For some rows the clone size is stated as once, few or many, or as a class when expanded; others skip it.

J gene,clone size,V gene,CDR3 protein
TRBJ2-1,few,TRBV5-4,ASSQGLVNNEQF
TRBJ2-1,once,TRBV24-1,ATSDFGRAYNEQF
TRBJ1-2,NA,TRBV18,ASSRTQAHYGYT
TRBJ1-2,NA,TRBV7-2,ASSLAATNYGYT
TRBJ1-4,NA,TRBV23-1,ASSQSGNRVMEKLF
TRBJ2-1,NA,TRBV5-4,ASSDVGYNEQF
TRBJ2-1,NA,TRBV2,ASSELLISSYNEQF
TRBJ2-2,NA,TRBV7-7,ASSLDTSGGTGELF
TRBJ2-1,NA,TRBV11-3,ASSLTGGPQF
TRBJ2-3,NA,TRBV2,ASSAGVTDTQY
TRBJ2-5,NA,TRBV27,ASSLMAGETQY
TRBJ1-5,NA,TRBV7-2,ASSPEDRGSQPQH
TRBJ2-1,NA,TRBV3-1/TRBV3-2,ASSQGLTGDNNEQF
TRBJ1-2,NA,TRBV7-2,ASSLSAGINYGYT
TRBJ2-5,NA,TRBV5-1,ASSLTSGGETQY
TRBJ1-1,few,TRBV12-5,ASGLWGGQGHNTEAF
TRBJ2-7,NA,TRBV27,ASSFLPTGASSYEQY
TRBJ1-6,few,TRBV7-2,ASSLEAVGSLRENSPLH
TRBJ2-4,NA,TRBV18,ASSLGQAKNIQY
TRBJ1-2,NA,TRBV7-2,ASSLRGTGVYGYT
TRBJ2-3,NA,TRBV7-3,ASSPMAGVGTDTQY
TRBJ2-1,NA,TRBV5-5,ASSPRAGFNEQF
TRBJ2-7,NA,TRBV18,ASSPPTVPYEQY
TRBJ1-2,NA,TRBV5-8,ASSLEQANYGYT
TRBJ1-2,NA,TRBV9,ASKTGWGGYT
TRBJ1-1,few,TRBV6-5,ASSPDRKSTEAF
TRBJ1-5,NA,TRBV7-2,ASSLGGQGTSPQH
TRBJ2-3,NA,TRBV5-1,ASRHTDTQY
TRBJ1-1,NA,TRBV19,ASSIGQGFTEAF
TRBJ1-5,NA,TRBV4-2,ASSTRSGQVNQPQH
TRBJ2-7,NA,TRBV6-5,ASEGLAGAYEQY
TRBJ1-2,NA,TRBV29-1,SVATQGHYGYT
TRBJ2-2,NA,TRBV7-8,ASSLYAGPNTGELF
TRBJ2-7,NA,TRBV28,ASFRVTPYEQY
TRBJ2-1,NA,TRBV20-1,SAERAGEQF
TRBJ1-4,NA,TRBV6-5,ASTVATNEKLF
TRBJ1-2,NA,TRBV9,ASSFGQGSYT
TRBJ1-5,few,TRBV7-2,ASSLGGHMPQH
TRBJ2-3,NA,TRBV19,ASSIIGLSTSTDTQY
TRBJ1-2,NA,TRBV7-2,ASSLGPGDGYT
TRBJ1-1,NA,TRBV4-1,ASSQQFPRVLGTEAF